This TCR beta chain was observed in a study of shared clonotypes between healthy human individuals. General study results and limits: In four donors, about 5% of naive CD4 clonotypes appeared in common. Rarefaction curves obtained for sorted subsets showed sequencing incomplete despite large depth.

In regard to this clone: Antigen: not known.

Terminally differentiated effector memory CD45RA+ cells were left out of the naive CD8 fraction, which was CD45RO-negative and positively selected for CCR7. Execution of the assay was at deep level. Produced via immunoSEQ multiplex PCR; TCRdb's table is partial and in-frame only. The sample lists 2 million to 2.5 million clones, more than 85% occurring once. The CDR3 sequence is 14 residues long. The V end was cut by 4 bases, the J end by 4 bases, with 10 bases between. The V gene's germline CDR1 is MGHRA and CDR2 YSYEKL. This TCR derives from a man aged 18 to 30 in good health. Some clones in this sample may be carry-over from other donors' samples. The chain joins TRBV4-1 to TRBJ2-2; no reliable D call. The sequencing sample was made of naive CD8+ T cells from PBMCs. CDR3 sequence: CASSPRTVTGELFF. The CDR3 nucleotides read TGCGCCAGCAGCCCCAGGACCGTCACCGGGGAGCTGTTTTTT.